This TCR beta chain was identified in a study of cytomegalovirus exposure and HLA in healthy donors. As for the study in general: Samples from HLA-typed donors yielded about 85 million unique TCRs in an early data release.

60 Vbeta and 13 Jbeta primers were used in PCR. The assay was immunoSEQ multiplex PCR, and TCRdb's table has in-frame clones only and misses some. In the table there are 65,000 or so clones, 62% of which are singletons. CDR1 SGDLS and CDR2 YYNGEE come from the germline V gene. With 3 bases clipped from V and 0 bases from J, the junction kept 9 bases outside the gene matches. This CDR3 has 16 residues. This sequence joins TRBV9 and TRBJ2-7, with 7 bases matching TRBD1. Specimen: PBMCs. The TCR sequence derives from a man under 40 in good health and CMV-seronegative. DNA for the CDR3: TGTGCCAGCAGCGGAGGGACGGACAGGAGCTCCTACGAGCAGTACTTC. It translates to CASSGGTDRSSYEQYF.